This T cell receptor (beta chain) was captured in a study of cytomegalovirus exposure and HLA in healthy donors. Study-wide findings and caveats: Later analysis identified over 15,000 TCR beta sequences associated with HLA alleles, using a false discovery rate threshold of 0.05. TCR beta V segments were, for the most part, productive about 87% or about 30% of the time in an earlier analysis.

This CDR3 contains 17 residues. Germline V gives CDR1 SGHDT, CDR2 YYEEEE. Trimming shortened V by 4 bases and J by 7 bases, and 26 bases separated the two germline ends. This clone came up a few times. The antigen is not known. Donors likely had unrecorded immune exposures despite being nominally healthy when sampled. PCR employed 60 Vbeta and 13 Jbeta primers. TCRdb's table, derived via immunoSEQ multiplex PCR, lists solely in-frame clones and lacks some. The repertoire has 150,000 or so clones, roughly 78% of them found once; the top ten carry 2.5% to 3.5%. Source material: PBMCs. The source of this sequence is a man between 40 and 49 years old in good health and CMV-seropositive. The chain links TRBV5-6 to TRBJ1-2; tentative D call: TRBD1 (6 bases). CDR3 DNA: TGTGCCAGCAGCGCAATATTTAACAAAGACAGGTTCTCTGGCTACACCTTC. Protein product: CASSAIFNKDRFSGYTF.